This entry describes one T cell receptor beta chain. This clone was seen only a few times. The antigen this receptor binds is unknown. No qualities accompany the bases; no much larger clone lies one base away. The entry originates in a study of beta chain features in type 1 diabetes (dated by TCRdb to the late 2010s). Describing the broader study: No differences in mean age, gender distribution, total cell number or subset yield were found between patients and healthy donors. Across all samples, almost 110 million sorted cells were examined, and cell number per subset correlated strongly with RNA yield. In the study, recently diagnosed type 1 diabetes patients and matched healthy donors were compared on the TCRB repertoires of their sorted circulating CD4+ T cell subsets. Naive and central memory subsets were obtained from all 30 or so donors, but regulatory and stem cell-like memory subsets were isolated from only 8 patients and roughly 8 healthy donors.

From each donor, a single peripheral blood sample of about 110 mL on average was drawn into heparinised tubes. Naive, central memory, regulatory and stem cell-like memory CD4+ T cells were sorted on a BD FACSAria II using a panel including CD45RO, CCR7, CD25, CD127, CD95 and CD27. Every sorted population had a purity above 95%. PBMCs were isolated right away by Lymphoprep density gradient centrifugation and were stained directly, without culture. Samples were stained and sorted in pairs, with one healthy donor and one patient per experiment, so that batch effects were minimized. All of the isolated RNA was reverse transcribed with the High Capacity cDNA Reverse Transcription Kit, so expressed TCRB transcripts were sequenced. Naive, central memory and regulatory T cell samples underwent deep immunoSEQ sequencing, averaging around 3.7 million total reads per sample. Sorted cells were lysed in RLT buffer, and RNA was extracted using DNase-treated RNeasy Micro or Mini kits according to cell number. To prevent cross-contamination, every cell subset was processed on its own, while patient and healthy donor samples were processed together. Using the immunoSEQ multiplex PCR, TCRB sequences were amplified from cDNA into 87-bp fragments spanning the CDR3 region. Sequencing of the amplicons was performed on the Illumina HiSeq platform. Concerning the study's data processing: Synthetic template baselines were used to correct PCR bias computationally, reads within Hamming distance 2 were collapsed together, and singletons that could not be merged were discarded. Reads were aligned to IMGT to assign V, D and J genes, CDR3 length, and insertions or deletions at six rearrangement sites. Within each subset, clonotype counts were normalized to sorted cell number, after which true diversity and Gini coefficients were computed with the tcR R package. The overlap coefficient, calculated on TCRB nucleotide sequences, was used to quantify repertoire sharing. Out-of-frame TCRB sequences from naive cells were analyzed as a proxy for the pre-selection repertoire. Held by TCRdb, this immuneACCESS table contains in-frame sequences only and omits some clones. Under half of the omission traces to an unresolved V gene where checked; the cause of the rest is unknown. For V, J and clone size, that table is used; D and trimming come from the DNA. The table for this sample lists more than 350,000 clones; about an eighth of them were counted only once. Jointly, the top ten make up over 0.035% of the sample.

Results the study describes overall, beyond this receptor: PCR may preferentially amplify shorter templates, but because patient and control samples were amplified and corrected together, any resulting skew would affect both groups equally. Type 1 diabetes patients showed a moderate but significant shortening of TCRB CDR3 length in all four CD4+ subsets. Naive, central memory and regulatory TCRB repertoires appeared to be more similar among patients than among healthy donors. Because cDNA rather than genomic DNA was sequenced, highly expressing activated cells could have been over-represented, although no difference in activation and CD3 levels was found between groups. Because small numbers of individuals were included in the HLA sub-analyses, any influence of HLA type on TCRB rearrangement was left unresolved. Patients with type 1 diabetes made fewer insertions and deleted more nucleotides at VDJ recombination sites, implying thymic rearrangement abnormalities.

From cysteine to phenylalanine, the CDR3 is 15 amino acids long. CDR3 DNA is the only sequence kept; it has 45 bases, read in frame from the first base. The germline V end is reduced by 10 bases and the J end by 2 bases; junction bases left unmatched: 11. CDR1 and CDR2, looked up from the germline V gene (reference sequence), are SEHNR and FQNEAQ. Recombination connected TRBV7-9 to TRBJ1-5, with 7 bases matching TRBD1. The TCR was taken from a woman aged 18-29 years in good health. Sequenced input: naive CD4+ T cells from blood. Interpreted using the paper, the cell subset or site label stands for: true naive CD4+ T cells. The sequence in DNA is TGTGCCACCCAACCTCTCGACAGGGGCAATCAGCCCCAGCATTTT. Its coded protein is CATQPLDRGNQPQHF.